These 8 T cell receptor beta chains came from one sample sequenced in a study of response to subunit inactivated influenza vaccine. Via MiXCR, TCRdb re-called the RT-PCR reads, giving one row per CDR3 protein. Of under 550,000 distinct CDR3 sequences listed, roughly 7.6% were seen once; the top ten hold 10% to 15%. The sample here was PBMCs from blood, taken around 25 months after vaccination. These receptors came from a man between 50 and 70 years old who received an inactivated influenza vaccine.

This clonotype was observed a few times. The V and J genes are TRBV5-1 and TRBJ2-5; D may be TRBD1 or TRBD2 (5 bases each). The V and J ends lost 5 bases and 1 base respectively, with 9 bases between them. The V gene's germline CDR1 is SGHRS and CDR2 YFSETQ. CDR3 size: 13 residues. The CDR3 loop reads CASRPGRQETQYF. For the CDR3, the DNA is TGCGCCAGCAGACCGGGACGCCAAGAGACCCAGTACTTC. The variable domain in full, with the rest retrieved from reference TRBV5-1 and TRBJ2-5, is KAGVTQTPRYLIKTRGQQVTLSCSPISGHRSVSWYQQTPGQGLQFLFEYFSETQRNKGNFPGRFSGRQFSNSRSEMNVSTLELGDSALYLCASRPGRQETQYFGPGTRLLVL.

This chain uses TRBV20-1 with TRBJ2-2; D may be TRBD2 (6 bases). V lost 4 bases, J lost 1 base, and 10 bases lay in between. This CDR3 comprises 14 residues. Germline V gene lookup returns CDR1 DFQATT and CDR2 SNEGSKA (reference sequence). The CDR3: CSAIRGRNTGELFF. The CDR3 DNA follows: TGCAGTGCTATCCGGGGGAGGAACACCGGGGAGCTGTTTTTT.

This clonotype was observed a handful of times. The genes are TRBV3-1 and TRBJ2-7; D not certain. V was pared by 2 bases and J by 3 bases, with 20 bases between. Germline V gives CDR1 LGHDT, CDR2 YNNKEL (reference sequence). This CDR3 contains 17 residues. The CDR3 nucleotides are TGTGCCAGCAGCCAACGTCTGCTGAAGTCTACCAGCTACGAGCAGTACTTC. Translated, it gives CASSQRLLKSTSYEQYF.

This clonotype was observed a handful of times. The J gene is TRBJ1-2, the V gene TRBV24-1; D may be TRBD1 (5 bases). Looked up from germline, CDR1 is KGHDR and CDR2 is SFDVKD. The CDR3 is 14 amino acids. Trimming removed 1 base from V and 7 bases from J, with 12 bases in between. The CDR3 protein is CATSDFSRAGGYTF. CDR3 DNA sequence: TGTGCCACCAGTGATTTTAGCAGGGCCGGTGGCTACACCTTC.

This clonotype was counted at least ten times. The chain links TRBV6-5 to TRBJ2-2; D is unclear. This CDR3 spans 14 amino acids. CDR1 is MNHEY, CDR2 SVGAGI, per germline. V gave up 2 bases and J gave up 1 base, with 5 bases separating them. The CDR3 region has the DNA TGTGCCAGCAGTTACGGGCGGAACACCGGGGAGCTGTTTTTT. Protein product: CASSYGRNTGELFF.

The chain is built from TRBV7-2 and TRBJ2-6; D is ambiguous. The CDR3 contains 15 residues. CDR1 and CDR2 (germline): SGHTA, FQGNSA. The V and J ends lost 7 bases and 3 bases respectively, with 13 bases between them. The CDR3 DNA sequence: TGTGCCAGCACTTGGGTGGCGCGTGGGGCCAACGTCCTGACTTTC. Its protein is CASTWVARGANVLTF.

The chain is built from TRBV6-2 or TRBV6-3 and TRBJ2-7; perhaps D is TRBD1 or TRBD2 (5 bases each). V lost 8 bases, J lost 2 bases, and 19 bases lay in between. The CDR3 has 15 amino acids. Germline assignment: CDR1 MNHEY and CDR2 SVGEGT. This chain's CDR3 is CASGWDGTGPYEQYF. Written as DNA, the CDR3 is TGTGCCAGCGGGTGGGACGGGACCGGACCCTACGAGCAGTACTTC.

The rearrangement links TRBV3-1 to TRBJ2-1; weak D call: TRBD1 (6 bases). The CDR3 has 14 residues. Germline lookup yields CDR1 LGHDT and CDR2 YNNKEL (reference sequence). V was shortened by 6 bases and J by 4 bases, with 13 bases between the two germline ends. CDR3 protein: CASRQGRGYNEQFF. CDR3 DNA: TGTGCCAGCAGACAGGGTAGGGGTTACAATGAGCAGTTCTTC.